This TCR beta chain was captured by sequencing in a study of T cell responses to AZD1222 COVID-19 vaccine. As concerns this clone: The target antigen is unknown.

V lost 2 bases and J 0 bases, leaving 8 bases between the germline ends. This CDR3 is 16 amino acids long. Looked up from germline, CDR1 is LGHNT and CDR2 is FRNRAP. Findings and limits, study-wide: Reports indicate that nearly half of spike-specific TCRs are directed at unmutated variant regions.

Data came from immunoSEQ multiplex PCR; TCRdb stores just in-frame clones and leaves some out. The top ten hold just under 6.5% of the sample, which has about 130,000 clones, roughly 90% seen once. This TCR was sampled from an adult in good health. The sample in question was peripheral blood, obtained on day 0 of AZD1222 vaccination. This sequence joins TRBV12-5 and TRBJ2-6, with D perhaps given as TRBD1 or TRBD2 (5 bases each). CDR3 amino acids: CASGLSGSSGANVLTF. CDR3 nucleotide sequence: TGTGCTAGTGGTTTGTCAGGGAGCTCTGGGGCCAACGTCCTGACTTTC.